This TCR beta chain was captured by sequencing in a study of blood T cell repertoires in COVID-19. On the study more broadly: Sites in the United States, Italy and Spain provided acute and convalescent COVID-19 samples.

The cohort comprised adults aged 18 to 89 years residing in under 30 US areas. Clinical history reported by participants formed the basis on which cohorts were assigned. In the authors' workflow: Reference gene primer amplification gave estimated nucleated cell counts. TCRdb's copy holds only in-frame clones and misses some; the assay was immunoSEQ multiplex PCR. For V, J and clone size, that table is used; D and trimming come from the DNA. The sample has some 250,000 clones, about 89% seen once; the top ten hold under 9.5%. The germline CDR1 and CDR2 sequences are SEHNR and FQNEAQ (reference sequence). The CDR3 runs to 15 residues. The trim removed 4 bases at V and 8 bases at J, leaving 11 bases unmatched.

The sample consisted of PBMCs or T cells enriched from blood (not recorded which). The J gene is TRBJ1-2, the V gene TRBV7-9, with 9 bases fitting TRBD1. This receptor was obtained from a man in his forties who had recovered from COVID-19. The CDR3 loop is CASSSITDRGDGYTF. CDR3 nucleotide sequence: TGTGCCAGCAGCTCCATAACCGACAGGGGGGACGGCTACACCTTC.